The next 16 T cell receptor beta chains were all read from a single sample in a study of shared clonotypes between healthy human individuals. The repertoire was sequenced with immunoSEQ multiplex PCR; TCRdb's copy has only in-frame clones and lacks some. Counted here are 450,000 to 500,000 clones, approximately 82% occurring once; the ten biggest clones make up approximately 12%. Sequenced: PBMCs. These receptors originate from a woman in her 40s in good health. Some clones in this sample may be carry-over from other donors' samples.

Points on this clone: One end of the junction fails to match germline, which may point to a read error. This chain connects TRBV30 to TRBJ1-6; 8 bases line up with TRBD1. The CDR3 consists of 15 residues. Per the germline V gene, CDR1 is GTSNPN and CDR2 is SVGIG (reference sequence). The CDR3 spells CAWIQGARNNPPLHF. The DNA of the CDR3 is TGTGCCTGGATTCAGGGGGCGAGGAATAATCCACCCCTCCACTTT.

This rearrangement joins TRBV6-5 to TRBJ1-1, with D possibly matching TRBD1 (5 bases). V was shortened by 10 bases and J by 4 bases, with 13 bases between the two germline ends. The CDR3 is made up of 12 amino acids. CDR1 is MNHEY, CDR2 SVGAGI, per germline. CDR3 nucleotides: TGTGCCACATTAGGGGTGGGCACTGAAGCTTTCTTT. Amino acid sequence: CATLGVGTEAFF.

This clone was seen a single time. The rearrangement links TRBV11-3 to TRBJ1-1, with 8 bases matching TRBD1. J lost 1 base, V lost 0 bases, and 13 bases had no gene match. The CDR3 has 19 residues. Germline V gene lookup returns CDR1 SGHNT and CDR2 YENEEA. CDR3 amino acids: CASSLDGGEDRGPNTEAFF. CDR3 bases: TGTGCCAGCAGCTTAGATGGCGGGGAAGACAGGGGCCCGAACACTGAAGCTTTCTTT. Using reference TRBV11-3 and TRBJ1-1 for the parts outside the CDR3, the full variable domain is EAGVVQSPRYKIIEKKQPVAFWCNPISGHNTLYWYLQNLGQGPELLIRYENEEAVDDSQLPKDRFSAERLKGVDSTLKIQPAELGDSAVYLCASSLDGGEDRGPNTEAFFGQGTRLTVV.

This clone has a handful of counts. The CDR3: CSVEMGHDTGELFF. The DNA for the CDR3 is TGCAGCGTTGAAATGGGGCATGACACCGGGGAGCTGTTTTTT. This chain links TRBV29-1 with TRBJ2-2; D may be TRBD1 (5 bases). Germline V gives CDR1 SQVTM, CDR2 ANQGSEA. This CDR3 region has 14 residues. The ends were cut back, 2 bases at V and 3 bases at J, with 10 bases in the middle.

V and J are TRBV5-1 and TRBJ2-3, with 8 bases fitting TRBD1. The V segment lost 0 bases and the J segment 5 bases; nucleotides outside the gene matches: 5. The germline gives CDR1 SGHRS, CDR2 YFSETQ. CDR3 size: 15 residues. The CDR3 sequence is CASSLEDREVDTQYF. The CDR3 DNA reads TGCGCCAGCAGCTTGGAGGACAGGGAGGTAGATACGCAGTATTTT.

On this clone itself: This sample includes further DNA sequences coding for the same CDR3. The V and J genes are TRBV7-2 and TRBJ2-1; no firm D call. The V end lost 1 base, the J end lost 4 bases, and 2 bases lay between the germline ends. The CDR3 has 12 residues. In germline, CDR1 is SGHTA, CDR2 FQGNSA. This chain's CDR3 is CASSLGYNEQFF. DNA of the CDR3: TGTGCCAGCAGCTTAGGGTACAATGAGCAGTTCTTC. Supplemented by reference TRBV7-2 and TRBJ2-1, the full variable domain reads GAGVSQSPSNKVTEKGKDVELRCDPISGHTALYWYRQSLGQGLEFLIYFQGNSAPDKSGLPSDRFSAERTGGSVSTLTIQRTQQEDSAVYLCASSLGYNEQFFGPGTRLTVL.

V gene TRBV5-4 combines with J gene TRBJ2-1, with 9 bases identical to TRBD2. V dropped 0 bases and J dropped 2; count of bases not matched to a gene: 9. Per germline, CDR1 SGHNT and CDR2 YYREEE (reference sequence). CDR3 length: 18 amino acids. The CDR3 protein is CASSLDASGIGAYNEQFF. CDR3 in DNA: TGTGCCAGCAGCTTGGATGCTAGCGGGATAGGTGCCTACAATGAGCAGTTCTTC.

The V gene is TRBV29-1, the J gene TRBJ2-3, with 10 bases identical to TRBD2. The V and J ends lost 4 bases and 0 bases, in that order; junction bases with no gene match: 10. Germline-derived CDR1 and CDR2 are SQVTM and ANQGSEA. The length of the CDR3 is 17 residues. DNA of the CDR3: TGCAGCGTTGCCATAGCGGGAGGTGACTATAGCACAGATACGCAGTATTTT. Amino acids: CSVAIAGGDYSTDTQYF.

This clone was found once. The chain uses TRBV14 and TRBJ2-5, with D uncertain. V was pared by 4 bases and J by 5 bases, with 8 bases between. The CDR3 runs 12 residues. Per germline, CDR1 SGHDN and CDR2 FVKESK. The CDR3 reads CASSPLGETQYF. The CDR3 DNA reads TGTGCCAGCAGCCCTCTGGGGGAGACCCAGTACTTC.

The V gene is TRBV5-5, the J gene TRBJ1-4; 9 bases align to TRBD1. The V gene end was trimmed by 0 bases and the J gene end by 7 bases; junction bases not matched to a gene: 4. This CDR3 region has 15 residues. Looked up from germline, CDR1 is SGHKS and CDR2 is YYEKEE (reference sequence). CDR3: CASSLGDRVGEKLFF. In DNA, the CDR3 is TGTGCCAGCAGCTTGGGGGACAGGGTGGGTGAAAAACTGTTTTTT.

The chain couples TRBV29-1 to TRBJ2-1; TRBD1 matches at 9 bases. CDR3 length: 15 amino acids. Trimming cost V 4 bases and J 3 bases; bases outside gene matches: 7. Germline CDR1 SQVTM, CDR2 ANQGSEA. The CDR3 spells CSVGSPGQGYNEQFF. The CDR3 coding sequence is TGCAGCGTTGGGTCTCCGGGACAGGGCTACAATGAGCAGTTCTTC.

V is TRBV4-1 and J is TRBJ2-3, with D unclear. V lost 0 bases and J lost 3, with 1 base in between. Germline CDR1 MGHRA, CDR2 YSYEKL. This CDR3 has 12 residues. The CDR3 DNA is TGCGCCAGCAGCCAAGAAACAGATACGCAGTATTTT. This encodes CASSQETDTQYF.

The V and J genes are TRBV6-4 and TRBJ2-7; TRBD2 aligns across 10 bases. The DNA end is more similar to TRBJ2-1, so the J call may be wrong. Germline V lookup: CDR1 MRHNA, CDR2 SNTAGT. This CDR3 region has 15 residues. The CDR3 nucleotides read TGTGCCAGCAGTGACTCGACTAGCGGGTACAATGAGCAGTTCTTC. It translates to CASSDSTSGYNEQFF.

This chain connects TRBV6-1 to TRBJ2-5; TRBD2 matches 7 bases. Germline-derived CDR1 and CDR2 are MNHNS and SASEGT. The CDR3 spans 15 residues. V trimming: 6 bases; J trimming: 5 bases; junction bases outside the gene matches: 12. The CDR3 here is CASRAGEGQGETQYF. The CDR3 region has the DNA TGTGCCAGCAGAGCCGGGGAGGGCCAAGGGGAGACCCAGTACTTC.

The chain has TRBV5-4 and TRBJ2-5; D might be TRBD1 (5 bases). Near its end, the DNA agrees better with TRBJ2-7, so the J call may be wrong. CDR3 length equals 16 residues. The germline gives CDR1 SGHNT, CDR2 YYREEE (reference sequence). The CDR3 DNA reads TGTGCCAGCACACAAAACTCGAGAGACAGCTCCTACGAGCAGTACTTC. Protein: CASTQNSRDSSYEQYF.

Points on this clone: A single base is all that separates this from a far larger clone, so a read error is likely. Other DNA variants within this sample encode the same CDR3. The chain joins TRBV28 to TRBJ2-7; no clear D. The germline V gene encodes CDR1 MDHEN and CDR2 SYDVKM. Trimming took 9 bases from V and 6 from J, leaving 15 bases between them. The CDR3 extends over 12 amino acids. The CDR3 region has the DNA TGTGCCAGTGGACGGCCTGACTTCGAGCAGTACTTC. It specifies CASGRPDFEQYF. Looking up the rest from reference TRBV28 and TRBJ2-7 gives the full variable domain: DVKVTQSSRYLVKRTGEKVFLECVQDMDHENMFWYRQDPGLGLRLIYFSYDVKMKEKGDIPEGYSVSREKKERFSLILESASTNQTSMYLCASGRPDFEQYFGPGTRLTVT.